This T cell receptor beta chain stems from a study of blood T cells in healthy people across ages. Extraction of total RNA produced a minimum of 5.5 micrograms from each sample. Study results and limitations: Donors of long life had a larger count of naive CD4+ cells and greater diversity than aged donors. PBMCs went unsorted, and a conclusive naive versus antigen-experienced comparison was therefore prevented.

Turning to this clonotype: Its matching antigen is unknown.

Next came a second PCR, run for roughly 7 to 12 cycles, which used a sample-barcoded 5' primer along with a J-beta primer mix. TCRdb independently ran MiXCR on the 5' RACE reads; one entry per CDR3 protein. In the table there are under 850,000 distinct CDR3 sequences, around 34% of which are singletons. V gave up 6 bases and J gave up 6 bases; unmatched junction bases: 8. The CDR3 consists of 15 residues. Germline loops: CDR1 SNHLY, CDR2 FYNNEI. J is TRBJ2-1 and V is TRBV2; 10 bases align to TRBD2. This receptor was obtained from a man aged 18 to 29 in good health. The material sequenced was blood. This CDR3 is CASSVAVAGGNEQFF. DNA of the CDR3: TGTGCCAGCAGCGTCGCGGTAGCGGGGGGCAATGAGCAGTTCTTC.